The sequence of this T cell receptor beta chain was determined in a study of cytomegalovirus exposure and HLA in healthy donors. Across the whole study: Within the Caucasian-associated ancestry cluster were about 81% of the approximately 400 genotyped donors.

From germline, CDR1 is LGHNT and CDR2 FRNRAP. Trimming removed 6 bases from V and 7 bases from J; junction bases left unmatched: 10. The CDR3 has 14 residues. Both 60 Vbeta primers and 13 Jbeta primers went into the PCR. The repertoire was sequenced with immunoSEQ multiplex PCR; TCRdb's copy has only in-frame clones and lacks some. The profile covers around 140,000 clones, with approximately 80% appearing a single time and less than 3% taken by the ten largest. General study results and limits: TCR beta chains numbering more than 150 were designated cytomegalovirus-associated. TCR beta sequences numbering around 15,000 were associated with HLA alleles at 0.05 false discovery rate in a later analysis. In a later analysis, V- and J-gene trimming of beta chains associated with a DCLRE1C missense variant, replicated independently.

A note on this clone: Its antigen is not known.

The chain carries TRBV12-5 and TRBJ1-2; 8 positions match TRBD1. The specimen was PBMCs. The TCR was taken from a woman in her late teens or twenties in good health and CMV-seropositive. CDR3 coding DNA: TGTGCTAGTGGCATAGACGACAGGGGCTCTGGCTACACCTTC. This translates into CASGIDDRGSGYTF.